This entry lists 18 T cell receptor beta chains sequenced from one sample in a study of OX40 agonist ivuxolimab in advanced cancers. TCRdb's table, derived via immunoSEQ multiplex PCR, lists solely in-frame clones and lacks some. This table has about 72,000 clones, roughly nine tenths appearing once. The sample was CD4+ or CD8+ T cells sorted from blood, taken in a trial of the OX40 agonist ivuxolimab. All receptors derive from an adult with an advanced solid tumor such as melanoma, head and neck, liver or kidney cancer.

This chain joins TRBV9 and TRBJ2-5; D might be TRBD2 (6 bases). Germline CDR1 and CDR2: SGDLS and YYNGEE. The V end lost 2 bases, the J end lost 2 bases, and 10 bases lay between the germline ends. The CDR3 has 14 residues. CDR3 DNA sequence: TGTGCCAGCAGCGTTACTAGCACGCAAGAGACCCAGTACTTC. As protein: CASSVTSTQETQYF.

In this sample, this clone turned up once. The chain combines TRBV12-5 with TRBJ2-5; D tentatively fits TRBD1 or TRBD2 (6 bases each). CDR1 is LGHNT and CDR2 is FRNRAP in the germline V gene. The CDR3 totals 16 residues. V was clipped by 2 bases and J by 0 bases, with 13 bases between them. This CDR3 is CASGLMRGGYQETQYF. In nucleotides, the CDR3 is TGTGCTAGTGGTTTGATGAGAGGGGGGTACCAAGAGACCCAGTACTTC. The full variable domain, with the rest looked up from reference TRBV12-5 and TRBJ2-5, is DARVTQTPRHKVTEMGQEVTMRCQPILGHNTVFWYRQTMMQGLELLAYFRNRAPLDDSGMPKDRFSAEMPDATLATLKIQPSEPRDSAVYFCASGLMRGGYQETQYFGPGTRLLVL.

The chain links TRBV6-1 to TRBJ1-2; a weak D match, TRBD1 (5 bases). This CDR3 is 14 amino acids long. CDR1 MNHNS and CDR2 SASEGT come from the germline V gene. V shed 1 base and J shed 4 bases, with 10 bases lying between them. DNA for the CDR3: TGTGCCAGCAGTGAAGGTCGGGGGATCTATGGCTACACCTTC. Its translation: CASSEGRGIYGYTF.

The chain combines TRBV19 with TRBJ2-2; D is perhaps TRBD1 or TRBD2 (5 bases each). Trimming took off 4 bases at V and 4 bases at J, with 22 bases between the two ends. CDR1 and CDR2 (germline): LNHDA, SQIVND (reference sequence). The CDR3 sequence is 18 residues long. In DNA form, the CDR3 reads TGTGCCAGTAGTACGACATTGCCGGGACCCTATAGCACCGGGGAGCTGTTTTTT. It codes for CASSTTLPGPYSTGELFF.

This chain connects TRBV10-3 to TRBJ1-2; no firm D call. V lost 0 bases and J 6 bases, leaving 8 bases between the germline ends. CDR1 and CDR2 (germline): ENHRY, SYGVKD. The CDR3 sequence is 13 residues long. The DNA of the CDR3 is TGTGCCATCAGTGAGTCAGAGGGTAATGGCTACACCTTC. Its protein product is CAISESEGNGYTF.

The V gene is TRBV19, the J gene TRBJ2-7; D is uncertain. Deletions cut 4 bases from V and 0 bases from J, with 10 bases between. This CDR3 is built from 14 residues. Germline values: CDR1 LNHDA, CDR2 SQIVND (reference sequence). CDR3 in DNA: TGTGCCAGTAGTAACCAGCCGATCTCCTACGAGCAGTACTTC. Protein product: CASSNQPISYEQYF.

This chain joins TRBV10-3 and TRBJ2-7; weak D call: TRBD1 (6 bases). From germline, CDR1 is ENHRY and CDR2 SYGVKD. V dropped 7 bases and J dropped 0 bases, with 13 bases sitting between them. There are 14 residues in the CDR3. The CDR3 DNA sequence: TGTGCCATCAACCCCGACAGGTCCTCCTACGAGCAGTACTTC. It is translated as CAINPDRSSYEQYF.

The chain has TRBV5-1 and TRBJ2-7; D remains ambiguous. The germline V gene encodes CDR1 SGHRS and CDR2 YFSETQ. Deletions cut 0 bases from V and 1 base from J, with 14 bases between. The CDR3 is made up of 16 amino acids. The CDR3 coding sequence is TGCGCCAGCAGCTTGGAGGCTTTGGGCACTTCCTACGAGCAGTACTTC. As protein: CASSLEALGTSYEQYF.

CDR3 DNA: TGCGCCAGCAGCCCCGGACTAGCGGGAGGGCCGTACAATGAGCAGTTCTTC. As protein: CASSPGLAGGPYNEQFF. J is TRBJ2-1 and V is TRBV5-1, with 15 nucleotides matching TRBD2. Germline CDR1 SGHRS, CDR2 YFSETQ. V was clipped by 4 bases and J by 4 bases; unmatched bases: 6. This CDR3 is 17 amino acids long.

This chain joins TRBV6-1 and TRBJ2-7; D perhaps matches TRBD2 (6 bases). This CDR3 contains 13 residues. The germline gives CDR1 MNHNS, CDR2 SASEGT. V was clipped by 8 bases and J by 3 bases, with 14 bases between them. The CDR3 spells CASGRTGLYEQYF. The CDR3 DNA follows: TGTGCCAGCGGAAGGACGGGACTCTACGAGCAGTACTTC.

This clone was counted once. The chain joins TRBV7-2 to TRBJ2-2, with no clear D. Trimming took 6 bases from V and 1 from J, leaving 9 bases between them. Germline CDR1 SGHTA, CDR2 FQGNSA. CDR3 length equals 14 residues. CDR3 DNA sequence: TGTGCCAGCAGATTAAGCTTGAACACCGGGGAGCTGTTTTTT. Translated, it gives CASRLSLNTGELFF. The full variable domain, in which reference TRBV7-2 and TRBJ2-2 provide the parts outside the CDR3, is GAGVSQSPSNKVTEKGKDVELRCDPISGHTALYWYRQSLGQGLEFLIYFQGNSAPDKSGLPSDRFSAERTGGSVSTLTIQRTQQEDSAVYLCASRLSLNTGELFFGEGSRLTVL.

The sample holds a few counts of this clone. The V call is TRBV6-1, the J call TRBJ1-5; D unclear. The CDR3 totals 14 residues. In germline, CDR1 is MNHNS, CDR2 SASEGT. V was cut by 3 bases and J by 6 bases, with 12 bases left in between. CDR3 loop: CASSEMGLSQPQHF. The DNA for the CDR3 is TGTGCCAGCAGTGAGATGGGGTTGAGTCAGCCCCAGCATTTT.

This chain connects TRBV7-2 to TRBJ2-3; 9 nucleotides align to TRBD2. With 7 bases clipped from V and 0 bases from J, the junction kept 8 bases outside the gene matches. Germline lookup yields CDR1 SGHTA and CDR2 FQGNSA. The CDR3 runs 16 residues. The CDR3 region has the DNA TGTGCCAGCACCCTATGGGGACTAGCTAGCACAGATACGCAGTATTTT. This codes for CASTLWGLASTDTQYF.

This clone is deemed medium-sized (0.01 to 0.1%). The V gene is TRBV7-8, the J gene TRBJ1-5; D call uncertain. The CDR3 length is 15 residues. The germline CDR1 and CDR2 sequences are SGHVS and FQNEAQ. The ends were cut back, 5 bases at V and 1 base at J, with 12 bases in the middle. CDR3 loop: CASSRQAWSNQPQHF. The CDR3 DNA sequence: TGTGCCAGCAGCCGTCAGGCATGGAGCAATCAGCCCCAGCATTTT.

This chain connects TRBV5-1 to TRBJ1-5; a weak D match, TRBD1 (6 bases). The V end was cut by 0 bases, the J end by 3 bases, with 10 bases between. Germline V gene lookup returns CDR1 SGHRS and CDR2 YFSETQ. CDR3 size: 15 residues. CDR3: CASSLDGQPNQPQHF. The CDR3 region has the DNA TGCGCCAGCAGCTTGGACGGACAGCCCAATCAGCCCCAGCATTTT.

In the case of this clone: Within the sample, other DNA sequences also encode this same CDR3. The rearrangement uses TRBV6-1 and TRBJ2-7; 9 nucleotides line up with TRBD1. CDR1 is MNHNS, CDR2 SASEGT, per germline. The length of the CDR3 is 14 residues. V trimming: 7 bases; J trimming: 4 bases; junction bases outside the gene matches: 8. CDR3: CASKQGQGLYEQYF. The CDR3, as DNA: TGTGCCAGCAAACAGGGACAGGGTCTGTACGAGCAGTACTTC.

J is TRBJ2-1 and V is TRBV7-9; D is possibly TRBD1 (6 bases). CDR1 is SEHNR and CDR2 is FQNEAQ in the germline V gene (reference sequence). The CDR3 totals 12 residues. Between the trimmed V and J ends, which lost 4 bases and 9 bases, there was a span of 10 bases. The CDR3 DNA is TGTGCCAGCAGCTACGGACAGAGTGAGCAGTTCTTC. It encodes CASSYGQSEQFF. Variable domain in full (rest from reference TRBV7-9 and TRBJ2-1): DTGVSQNPRHKITKRGQNVTFRCDPISEHNRLYWYRQTLGQGPEFLTYFQNEAQLEKSRLLSDRFSAERPKGSFSTLEIQRTEQGDSAMYLCASSYGQSEQFFGPGTRLTVL.

CDR3 region: CASSLAGGGSYNEQFF. The CDR3, as DNA: TGTGCCAGCAGCTTAGCGGGTGGTGGCTCCTACAATGAGCAGTTCTTC. This chain links TRBV7-9 with TRBJ2-1; no clear D gene. V was clipped by 0 bases and J by 0 bases, with 9 bases between them. This CDR3 comprises 16 residues. Germline CDR1 SEHNR, CDR2 FQNEAQ (reference sequence).